Following are 27 T cell receptor beta chains from one sample sequenced in a study of shared clonotypes between healthy human individuals. Generated by immunoSEQ multiplex PCR, the TCRdb table keeps only in-frame clones and is missing some. The repertoire includes 2 million to 2.5 million clones, roughly 93% of them detected once, and approximately 0.4% sits in the top ten. Specimen: naive CD4+ T cells from PBMCs. This sample's subset: CD45RA+ positively selected. The origin of the receptors is a man younger than 35 in good health. Some clones in this sample may be carry-over from other donors' samples.

The chain recombines TRBV28 with TRBJ1-2, with 8 nucleotides matching TRBD1. This CDR3 is 17 amino acids long. V lost 5 bases to trimming and J lost 5 bases; unmatched junction nucleotides: 16. Germline V gives CDR1 MDHEN, CDR2 SYDVKM. The CDR3 loop is CASSPWTGNYYFYGYTF. CDR3 in DNA: TGTGCCAGCAGTCCCTGGACAGGGAATTACTATTTTTATGGCTACACCTTC.

V gene TRBV5-1 combines with J gene TRBJ2-7; D is unresolved. Germline V gene sequence: CDR1 SGHRS, CDR2 YFSETQ. V lost 3 bases and J 7 bases, leaving 17 bases between the germline ends. The CDR3 loop spans 14 amino acids. CDR3 nucleotide sequence: TGCGCCAGCAGCTCTAGTACCACCTTGGGGGAGCAGTACTTC. Translation: CASSSSTTLGEQYF.

As for this clone: Its ends do not fully match the called genes, so a read error is possible. The genes are TRBV4-2 and TRBJ2-4, with 15 positions matching TRBD2. In germline, CDR1 is LGHNA, CDR2 YNFKEQ. The CDR3 has 18 amino acids. As DNA, the CDR3 is TGTGCCAGCAGTCAAGTGGGACTAGCGGGAGGCGACAAAAACATTCAGTACTTC. It encodes CASSQVGLAGGDKNIQYF.

The CDR3 nucleotides are TGCGCCAGCACCCCGGGCAGCGGGGGAGGCCCTGAAGCTTTCTTT. Protein: CASTPGSGGGPEAFF. The chain combines TRBV5-1 with TRBJ1-1, with a possible D match to TRBD1 (5 bases). V gave up 6 bases and J gave up 6 bases, with 21 bases separating them. This CDR3 is built from 15 residues. Germline CDR1 reads SGHRS; CDR2 reads YFSETQ.

The chain links TRBV6-1 to TRBJ2-7, with D possibly being TRBD2 (6 bases). Germline assignment: CDR1 MNHNS and CDR2 SASEGT. This CDR3 region has 15 residues. Trimming removed 5 bases from V and 0 bases from J, with 14 bases in between. CDR3 nucleotides: TGTGCCAGCAGTTCCACTGGGGGGACCTCCTACGAGCAGTACTTC. Amino acid sequence: CASSSTGGTSYEQYF.

This sequence joins TRBV28 and TRBJ2-4; TRBD2 agrees at 7 bases. Trimming took 8 bases from V and 0 from J; bases not matched to a gene: 13. The CDR3 is 17 residues long. CDR1 is MDHEN and CDR2 is SYDVKM in the germline V gene. This CDR3 is CASVRGGTTLAKNIQYF. CDR3 sequence (DNA): TGTGCCAGCGTCCGCGGGGGAACAACTCTAGCCAAAAACATTCAGTACTTC.

The chain joins TRBV15 to TRBJ2-7; D is unclear. Trimming removed 1 base at V and 3 bases at J, with 7 bases between. The germline gives CDR1 LNHNV, CDR2 YYDKDF (reference sequence). This CDR3 spans 13 amino acids. This chain's CDR3 is CATSRGPHYEQYF. The CDR3 DNA reads TGTGCCACCAGCAGAGGACCCCACTACGAGCAGTACTTC.

The V gene is TRBV27, the J gene TRBJ2-2, with TRBD1 identical over 11 bases. Germline lookup yields CDR1 MNHEY and CDR2 SMNVEV (reference sequence). Trimming removed 9 bases from V and 7 bases from J; junction bases left unmatched: 10. This CDR3 has 15 residues. The chain's CDR3 is CASTRDRGLGGELFF. The CDR3 region has the DNA TGTGCCAGTACCCGGGACAGGGGGTTGGGCGGGGAGCTGTTTTTT.

This chain links TRBV5-6 with TRBJ1-1; the D gene is possibly TRBD1 (5 bases). This CDR3 has 18 amino acids. Trimming pared 0 bases from V and 4 bases from J, leaving 22 bases between. Looked up from germline, CDR1 is SGHDT and CDR2 is YYEEEE. In DNA, the CDR3 is TGTGCCAGCAGCTTGGGGATGTTTTGGGGCGGAGTGGGCACTGAAGCTTTCTTT. This sequence encodes CASSLGMFWGGVGTEAFF.

The J gene is TRBJ2-5, the V gene TRBV15; 11 bases are shared with TRBD2. Germline V gene lookup returns CDR1 LNHNV and CDR2 YYDKDF (reference sequence). Trimming removed 2 bases from V and 3 bases from J; junction bases left unmatched: 5. The CDR3 covers 16 residues. CDR3 sequence: CATSRYSGRDKETQYF. DNA of the CDR3: TGTGCCACCAGCAGATATAGCGGGAGGGACAAAGAGACCCAGTACTTC.

This chain connects TRBV18 to TRBJ2-1; 11 bases are a match to TRBD2. V shed 2 bases and J 5 bases; nucleotides not matched to a gene: 11. Germline V lookup: CDR1 KGHSH, CDR2 LQKENI. The CDR3 length is 18 residues. Written as DNA, the CDR3 is TGTGCCAGCTCACCAAGATGGACTAGCGGGTCCTCTCACAATGAGCAGTTCTTC. It encodes CASSPRWTSGSSHNEQFF.

This chain uses TRBV18 with TRBJ1-5; TRBD1 matches at 7 bases. The CDR3 is made up of 16 amino acids. V lost 3 bases, J lost 2 bases, and 7 bases stayed unmatched. Germline loops: CDR1 KGHSH, CDR2 LQKENI. CDR3 sequence (DNA): TGTGCCAGCTCACCGTTAGGGGGCTTCGGCAATCAGCCCCAGCATTTT. Its translation is CASSPLGGFGNQPQHF.

The chain uses TRBV5-1 and TRBJ2-7, with 9 bases aligning to TRBD1. The germline CDR1 and CDR2 sequences are SGHRS and YFSETQ. CDR3 size: 15 residues. J was trimmed by 9 bases and V by 1 base; bases with no gene match: 11. CDR3 nucleotides: TGCGCCAGCAGCTTGCCGGGACAGGGCCCTCTTGGGCAGTACTTC. Amino acid sequence: CASSLPGQGPLGQYF.

The rearrangement links TRBV2 to TRBJ2-1, with D perhaps being TRBD1 or TRBD2 (5 bases each). The V end was cut by 5 bases, the J end by 10 bases, with 12 bases between. The CDR3 is made up of 12 amino acids. Germline CDR1 SNHLY, CDR2 FYNNEI. For the CDR3, the DNA is TGTGCCAGCAGTACCGGGACCAGAGAGCAGTTCTTC. Translated, it gives CASSTGTREQFF.

The CDR3 DNA is TGCAGCGTGGACGGACAGTCCGGACATGAGCAGTTCTTC. Encoded protein: CSVDGQSGHEQFF. The chain recombines TRBV29-1 with TRBJ2-1; maybe TRBD1 (6 bases). V was pared by 6 bases and J by 8 bases, with 17 bases between. Germline values: CDR1 SQVTM, CDR2 ANQGSEA. The CDR3 contains 13 residues.

V usage is TRBV7-8 and J usage is TRBJ2-7, with TRBD1 identical over 7 bases. The V and J ends lost 5 bases and 2 bases, in that order; junction bases with no gene match: 9. The CDR3 consists of 15 residues. Germline assignment: CDR1 SGHVS and CDR2 FQNEAQ. The CDR3 protein is CASSPSTGRTYEQYF. The CDR3 DNA is TGTGCCAGCAGCCCTTCGACAGGGCGAACCTACGAGCAGTACTTC.

The V call is TRBV6-1, the J call TRBJ1-1; D perhaps matches TRBD1 (5 bases). V gave up 4 bases and J gave up 4 bases, with 13 bases separating them. CDR1 MNHNS and CDR2 SASEGT come from the germline V gene. The CDR3 runs to 14 residues. The CDR3, as DNA: TGTGCCAGCAGTGCCGTCAGGGTGAGCACTGAAGCTTTCTTT. This encodes CASSAVRVSTEAFF.

V and J are TRBV10-3 and TRBJ1-4; D perhaps matches TRBD1 (6 bases). The CDR3 loop spans 15 amino acids. V was cut by 3 bases and J by 8 bases, with 16 bases left in between. Germline CDR1 and CDR2: ENHRY and SYGVKD. Here the CDR3 reads CAISDPSGAGEKLFF. The CDR3 nucleotides read TGTGCCATCAGTGACCCATCGGGGGCAGGGGAAAAACTGTTTTTT.

Here the CDR3 reads CASSVDREANYNEQFF. DNA of the CDR3: TGTGCCAGCAGCGTAGATCGGGAGGCAAACTACAATGAGCAGTTCTTC. J is TRBJ2-1 and V is TRBV9; 7 nucleotides align to TRBD2. Germline values: CDR1 SGDLS, CDR2 YYNGEE. Trimming cost V 0 bases and J 3 bases; bases outside gene matches: 6. This CDR3 spans 16 amino acids.

The table lists this clone with a count of one. The V call is TRBV27, the J call TRBJ1-2, with TRBD1 identical over 9 bases. The J segment lost 8 bases and the V segment lost 3 bases, leaving 7 bases of the junction unmatched. Germline V lookup: CDR1 MNHEY, CDR2 SMNVEV (reference sequence). The CDR3 totals 14 residues. CDR3 loop: CASSLGQGNKGYTF. CDR3 sequence (DNA): TGTGCCAGCAGTTTGGGACAGGGAAATAAGGGCTACACCTTC.

The genes are TRBV6-4 and TRBJ2-7; 9 bases fit TRBD2. The V gene end was trimmed by 0 bases and the J gene end by 2 bases; junction bases not matched to a gene: 17. Germline assignment: CDR1 MRHNA and CDR2 SNTAGT. The CDR3 sequence is 20 residues long. The CDR3 loop reads CASSDSVIAGAPDGAYEQYF. CDR3 bases: TGTGCCAGCAGTGACTCGGTAATAGCGGGAGCACCCGATGGGGCCTACGAGCAGTACTTC.

The gene calls are TRBV4-1 and TRBJ2-1; no clear D. Trimming cost V 0 bases and J 4 bases, with 13 bases left between them. This CDR3 comprises 16 residues. Germline loops: CDR1 MGHRA, CDR2 YSYEKL. CDR3 sequence: CASSQDRANLYNEQFF. The CDR3 region has the DNA TGCGCCAGCAGCCAAGATAGGGCTAACCTGTACAATGAGCAGTTCTTC.

The chain is built from TRBV7-2 and TRBJ1-2, with D possibly matching TRBD1 (6 bases). The germline V gene encodes CDR1 SGHTA and CDR2 FQGNSA. The V and J ends lost 0 bases and 0 bases respectively, with 14 bases between them. The CDR3 spans 17 residues. This chain's CDR3 is CASSLASWGGSNYGYTF. In DNA, the CDR3 is TGTGCCAGCAGCTTAGCATCTTGGGGGGGCTCTAACTATGGCTACACCTTC.

The gene calls are TRBV15 and TRBJ2-7; TRBD1 aligns across 9 bases. The germline V gene has CDR1 LNHNV and CDR2 YYDKDF (reference sequence). CDR3 length: 15 amino acids. Trimming cost V 2 bases and J 4 bases; bases outside gene matches: 6. The CDR3: CATSRTWGQGYEQYF. DNA of the CDR3: TGTGCCACCAGCAGAACTTGGGGACAGGGTTACGAGCAGTACTTC.

The J gene is TRBJ2-3, the V gene TRBV11-3; 8 bases map to TRBD2. Germline V gene data show CDR1 as SGHNT and CDR2 as YENEEA. The J segment lost 6 bases and the V segment lost 5 bases, leaving 10 bases of the junction unmatched. This CDR3 region has 15 residues. The CDR3 DNA sequence: TGTGCCAGCAGCACCGGCAGCGGGAGAGGTGATACGCAGTATTTT. Amino acids: CASSTGSGRGDTQYF.

The gene calls are TRBV14 and TRBJ1-1; D is possibly TRBD1 (5 bases). CDR3 size: 13 residues. CDR1 and CDR2 (germline): SGHDN, FVKESK. Between the trimmed V and J ends, which lost 4 bases and 11 bases, there was a span of 17 bases. The CDR3 reads CASSRVGLTKAFF. In nucleotides, the CDR3 is TGTGCCAGCAGCCGAGTGGGACTCACGAAGGCTTTCTTT.

This clone was seen just once. J is TRBJ2-7 and V is TRBV6-1; D ambiguous. Trimming removed 5 bases at V and 6 bases at J, with 8 bases between. The CDR3 runs 11 residues. From germline, CDR1 is MNHNS and CDR2 SASEGT. Here the CDR3 DNA reads TGTGCCAGCAGTCCATTTATCGAGCAGTACTTC. Translating gives CASSPFIEQYF.